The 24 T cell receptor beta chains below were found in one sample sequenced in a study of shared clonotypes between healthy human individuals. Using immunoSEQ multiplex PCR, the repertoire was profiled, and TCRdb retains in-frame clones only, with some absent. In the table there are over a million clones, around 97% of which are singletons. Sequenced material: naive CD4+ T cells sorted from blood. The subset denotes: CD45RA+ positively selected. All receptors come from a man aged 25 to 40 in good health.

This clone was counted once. CDR3 sequence: CASSPVGIRRGEQYF. Written as DNA, the CDR3 is TGTGCCAGTAGTCCGGTCGGGATTCGAAGGGGCGAGCAGTACTTC. V is TRBV19 and J is TRBJ2-7; D may be TRBD1 or TRBD2 (5 bases each). V lost 5 bases to trimming and J lost 6 bases, with 20 bases between them. This CDR3 spans 15 amino acids. Germline V gene data show CDR1 as LNHDA and CDR2 as SQIVND (reference sequence).

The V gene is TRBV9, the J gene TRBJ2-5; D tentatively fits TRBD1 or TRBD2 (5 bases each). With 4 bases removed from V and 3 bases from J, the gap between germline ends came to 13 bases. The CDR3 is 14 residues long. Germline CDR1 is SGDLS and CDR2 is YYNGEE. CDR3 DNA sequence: TGTGCCAGCAGCTCCGCCGGGGCGAAAGAGACCCAGTACTTC. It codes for CASSSAGAKETQYF.

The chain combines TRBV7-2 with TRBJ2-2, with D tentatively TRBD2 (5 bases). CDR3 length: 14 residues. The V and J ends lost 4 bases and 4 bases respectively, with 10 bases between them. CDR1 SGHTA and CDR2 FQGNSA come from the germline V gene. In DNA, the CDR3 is TGTGCCAGCAGCTCTTTAGCGATCACCGGGGAGCTGTTTTTT. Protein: CASSSLAITGELFF. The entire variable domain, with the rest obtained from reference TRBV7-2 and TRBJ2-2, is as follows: GAGVSQSPSNKVTEKGKDVELRCDPISGHTALYWYRQSLGQGLEFLIYFQGNSAPDKSGLPSDRFSAERTGGSVSTLTIQRTQQEDSAVYLCASSSLAITGELFFGEGSRLTVL.

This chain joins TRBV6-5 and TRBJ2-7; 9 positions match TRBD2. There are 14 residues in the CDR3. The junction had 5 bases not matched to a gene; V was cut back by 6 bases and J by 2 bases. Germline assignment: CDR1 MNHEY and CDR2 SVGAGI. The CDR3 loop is CASSLAGVTYEQYF. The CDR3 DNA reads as TGTGCCAGCAGCTTAGCGGGGGTGACCTACGAGCAGTACTTC.

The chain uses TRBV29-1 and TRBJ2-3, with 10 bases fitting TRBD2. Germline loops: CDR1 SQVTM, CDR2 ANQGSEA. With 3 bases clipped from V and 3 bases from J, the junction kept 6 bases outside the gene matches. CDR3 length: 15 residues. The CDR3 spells CSVELAGVRTDTQYF. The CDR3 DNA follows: TGCAGCGTTGAGCTAGCGGGAGTTAGGACAGATACGCAGTATTTT.

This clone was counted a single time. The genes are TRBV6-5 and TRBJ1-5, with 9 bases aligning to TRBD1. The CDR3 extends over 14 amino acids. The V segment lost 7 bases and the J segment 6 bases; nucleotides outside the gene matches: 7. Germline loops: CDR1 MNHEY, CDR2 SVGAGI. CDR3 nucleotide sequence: TGTGCCAGCAAGCGGGACAGGGCGTTTCAGCCCCAGCATTTT. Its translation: CASKRDRAFQPQHF.

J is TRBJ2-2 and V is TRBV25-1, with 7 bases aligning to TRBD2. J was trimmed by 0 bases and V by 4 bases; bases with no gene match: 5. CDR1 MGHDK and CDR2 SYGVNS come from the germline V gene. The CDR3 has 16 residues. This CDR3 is CASSGTGGPNTGELFF. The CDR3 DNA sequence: TGTGCCAGCAGTGGAACGGGAGGTCCGAACACCGGGGAGCTGTTTTTT. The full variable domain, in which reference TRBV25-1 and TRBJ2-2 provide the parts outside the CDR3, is EADIYQTPRYLVIGTGKKITLECSQTMGHDKMYWYQQDPGMELHLIHYSYGVNSTEKGDLSSESTVSRIRTEHFPLTLESARPSHTSQYLCASSGTGGPNTGELFFGEGSRLTVL.

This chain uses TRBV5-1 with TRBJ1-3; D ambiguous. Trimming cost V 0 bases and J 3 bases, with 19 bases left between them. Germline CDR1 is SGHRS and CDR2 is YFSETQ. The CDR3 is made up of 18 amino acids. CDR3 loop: CASSLGQTFPTNGNTIYF. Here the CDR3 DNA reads TGCGCCAGCAGCTTGGGTCAGACCTTCCCCACAAATGGAAACACCATATATTTT.

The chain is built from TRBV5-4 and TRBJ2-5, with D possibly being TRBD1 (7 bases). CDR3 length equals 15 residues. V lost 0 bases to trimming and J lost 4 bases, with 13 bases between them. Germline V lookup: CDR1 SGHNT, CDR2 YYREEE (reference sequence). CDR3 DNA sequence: TGTGCCAGCAGCTTGGCCGGAGGGGGCGCAGAGACCCAGTACTTC. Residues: CASSLAGGGAETQYF.

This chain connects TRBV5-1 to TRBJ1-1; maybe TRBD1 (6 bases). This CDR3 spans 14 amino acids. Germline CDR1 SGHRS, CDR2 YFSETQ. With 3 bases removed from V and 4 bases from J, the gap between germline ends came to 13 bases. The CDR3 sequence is CASSWSVQGTEAFF. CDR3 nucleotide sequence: TGCGCCAGCAGCTGGTCAGTACAGGGCACTGAAGCTTTCTTT. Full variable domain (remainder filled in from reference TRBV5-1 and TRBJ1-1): KAGVTQTPRYLIKTRGQQVTLSCSPISGHRSVSWYQQTPGQGLQFLFEYFSETQRNKGNFPGRFSGRQFSNSRSEMNVSTLELGDSALYLCASSWSVQGTEAFFGQGTRLTVV.

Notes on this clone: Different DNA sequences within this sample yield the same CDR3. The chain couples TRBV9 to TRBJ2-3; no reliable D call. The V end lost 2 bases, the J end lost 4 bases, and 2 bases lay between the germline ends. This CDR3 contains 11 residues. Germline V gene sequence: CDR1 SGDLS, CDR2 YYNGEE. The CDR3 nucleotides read TGTGCCAGCAGCGTCGCAGATACGCAGTATTTT. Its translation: CASSVADTQYF.

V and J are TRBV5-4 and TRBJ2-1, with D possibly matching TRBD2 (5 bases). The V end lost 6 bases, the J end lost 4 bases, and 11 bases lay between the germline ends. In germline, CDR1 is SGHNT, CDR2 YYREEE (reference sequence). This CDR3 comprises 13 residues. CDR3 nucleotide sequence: TGTGCCAGCACCCACCGAGGGTACAATGAGCAGTTCTTC. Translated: CASTHRGYNEQFF.

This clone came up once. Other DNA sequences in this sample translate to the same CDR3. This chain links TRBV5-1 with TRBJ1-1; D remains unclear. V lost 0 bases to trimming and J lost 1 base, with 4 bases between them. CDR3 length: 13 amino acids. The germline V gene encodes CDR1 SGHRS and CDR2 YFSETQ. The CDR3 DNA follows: TGCGCCAGCAGCTTGGCCCAGAACACTGAAGCTTTCTTT. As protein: CASSLAQNTEAFF.

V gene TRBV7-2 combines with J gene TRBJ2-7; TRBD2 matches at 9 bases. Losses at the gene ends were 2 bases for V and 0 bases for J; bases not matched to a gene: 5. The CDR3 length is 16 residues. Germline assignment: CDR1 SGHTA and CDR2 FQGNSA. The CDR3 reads CASSLHPSGASYEQYF. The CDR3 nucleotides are TGTGCCAGCAGCTTACATCCTAGCGGGGCCTCCTACGAGCAGTACTTC.

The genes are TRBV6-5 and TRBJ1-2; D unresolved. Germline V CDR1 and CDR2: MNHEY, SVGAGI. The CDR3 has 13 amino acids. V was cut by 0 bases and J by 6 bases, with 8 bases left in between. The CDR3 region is CASSYSTGNGYTF. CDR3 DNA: TGTGCCAGCAGTTACTCGACCGGGAATGGCTACACCTTC.

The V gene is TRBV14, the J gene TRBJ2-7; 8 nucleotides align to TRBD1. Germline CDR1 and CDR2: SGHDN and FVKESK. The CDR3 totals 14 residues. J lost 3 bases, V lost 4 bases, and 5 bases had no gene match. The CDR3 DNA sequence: TGTGCCAGCAGCCGCGGACAGGGACACTACGAGCAGTACTTC. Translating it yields CASSRGQGHYEQYF.

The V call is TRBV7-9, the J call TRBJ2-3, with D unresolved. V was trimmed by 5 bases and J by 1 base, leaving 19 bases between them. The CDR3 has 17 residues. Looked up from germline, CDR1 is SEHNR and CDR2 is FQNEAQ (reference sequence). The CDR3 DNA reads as TGTGCCAGCAGCGTAGGACGAAAAGTGGACGGCACAGATACGCAGTATTTT. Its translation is CASSVGRKVDGTDTQYF.

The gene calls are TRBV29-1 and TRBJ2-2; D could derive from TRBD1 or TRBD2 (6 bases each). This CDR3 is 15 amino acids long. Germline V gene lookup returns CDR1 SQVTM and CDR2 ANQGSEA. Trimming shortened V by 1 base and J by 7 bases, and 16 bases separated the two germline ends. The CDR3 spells CSVEVVSGANGELFF. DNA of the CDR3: TGCAGCGTTGAAGTCGTCTCGGGGGCGAACGGGGAGCTGTTTTTT.

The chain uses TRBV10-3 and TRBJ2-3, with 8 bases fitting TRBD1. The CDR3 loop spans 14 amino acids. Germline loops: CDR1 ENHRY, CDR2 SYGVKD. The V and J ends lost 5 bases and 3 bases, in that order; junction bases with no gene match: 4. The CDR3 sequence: CAISRQGTTDTQYF. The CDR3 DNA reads TGTGCCATCAGTCGACAGGGGACGACAGATACGCAGTATTTT.

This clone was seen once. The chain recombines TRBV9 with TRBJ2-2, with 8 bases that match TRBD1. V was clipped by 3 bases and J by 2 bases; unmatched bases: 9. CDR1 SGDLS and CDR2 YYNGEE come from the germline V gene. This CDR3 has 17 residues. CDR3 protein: CASSARTGSVNTGELFF. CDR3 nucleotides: TGTGCCAGCAGCGCCCGGACAGGGAGCGTTAACACCGGGGAGCTGTTTTTT.

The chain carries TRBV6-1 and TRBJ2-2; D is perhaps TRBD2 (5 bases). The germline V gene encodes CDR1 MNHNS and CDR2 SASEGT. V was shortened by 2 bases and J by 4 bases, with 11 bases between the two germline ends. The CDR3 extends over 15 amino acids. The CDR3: CASSEKGLPTGELFF. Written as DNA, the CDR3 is TGTGCCAGCAGTGAAAAAGGACTCCCCACCGGGGAGCTGTTTTTT.

The CDR3 nucleotides are TGCAGCGTTGGAGCCAGCTCCTACAATGAGCAGTTCTTC. Translating it yields CSVGASSYNEQFF. The chain has TRBV29-1 and TRBJ2-1, with D unclear. Trimming shortened V by 4 bases and J by 0 bases, and 7 bases separated the two germline ends. The CDR3 length is 13 residues. The V gene's germline CDR1 is SQVTM and CDR2 ANQGSEA.

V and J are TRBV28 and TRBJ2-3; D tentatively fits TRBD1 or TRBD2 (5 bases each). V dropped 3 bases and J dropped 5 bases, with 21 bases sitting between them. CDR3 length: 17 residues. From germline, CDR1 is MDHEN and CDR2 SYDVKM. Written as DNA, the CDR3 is TGTGCCAGCAGTTTGGCCGGGACGGACGGCCTTAAAGATACGCAGTATTTT. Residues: CASSLAGTDGLKDTQYF.

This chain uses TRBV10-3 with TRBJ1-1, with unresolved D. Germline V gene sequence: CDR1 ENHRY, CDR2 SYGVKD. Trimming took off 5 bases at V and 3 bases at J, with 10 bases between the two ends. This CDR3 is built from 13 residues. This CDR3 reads CAISLGGDTEAFF. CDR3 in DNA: TGTGCCATCAGTTTGGGTGGAGACACTGAAGCTTTCTTT.